Below, 9 T cell receptor beta chains from the same sample are listed, as sequenced in a study of monozygotic twins with inflammatory bowel disease. Reprocessing the 5' RACE reads, TCRdb reports a single entry for every CDR3 protein and omits DNA. In total, the table holds about 160,000 distinct CDR3 sequences. The sample comprised blood. The receptors were sampled from a human donor with ulcerative colitis or Crohn's disease, or a healthy co-twin of an affected twin (not recorded which).

The V gene is TRBV20-1, the J gene TRBJ2-3; TCRdb's assignment of TRBD2 cannot be checked, as there is no DNA. The CDR3 is 13 amino acids. Germline CDR1 is DFQATT and CDR2 is SNEGSKA (reference sequence). This CDR3 reads CSAQHQAADTQYF.

The V gene is TRBV20-1, the J gene TRBJ2-6. Germline V gene sequence: CDR1 DFQATT, CDR2 SNEGSKA (reference sequence). The CDR3 consists of 12 residues. CDR3 region: CSAIRGANVLTF.

This chain uses TRBV19 with TRBJ2-1; with no DNA, the TCRdb D assignment of TRBD2 cannot be verified. Germline lookup yields CDR1 LNHDA and CDR2 SQIVND (reference sequence). CDR3 length: 16 amino acids. CDR3 region: CASSPPGLQRGNEQFF.

This chain joins TRBV9 and TRBJ2-1; TCRdb returns TRBD2, unconfirmable since there is no DNA. Germline V gene sequence: CDR1 SGDLS, CDR2 YYNGEE. This CDR3 contains 15 residues. The CDR3 here is CASSSGTSDGNEQFF.

The chain recombines TRBV12-3 or TRBV12-4 with TRBJ2-5; the TRBD1 assignment by TCRdb is unverifiable without DNA. The CDR3 totals 15 residues. The CDR3 sequence is CASSLGGRGQETQYF.

V is TRBV15 and J is TRBJ2-5; checking the TCRdb D call of TRBD2 is not possible without DNA. CDR1 is LNHNV and CDR2 is YYDKDF in the germline V gene (reference sequence). There are 12 residues in the CDR3. The CDR3 region is CATSRGGRTQYF.

The rearrangement uses TRBV7-9 and TRBJ2-7; lacking DNA, the TRBD2 call made by TCRdb goes unchecked. The length of the CDR3 is 14 residues. Looked up from germline, CDR1 is SEHNR and CDR2 is FQNEAQ (reference sequence). The CDR3 reads CASSLNSGASEQYF.

CDR3 in amino acids: CATSRVRTGGRDEQYF. The V and J genes are TRBV15 and TRBJ2-7; checking the TCRdb D call of TRBD1 is not possible without DNA. From germline, CDR1 is LNHNV and CDR2 YYDKDF (reference sequence). This CDR3 region has 16 residues.

V usage is TRBV5-8 and J usage is TRBJ2-1; the TCRdb call, TRBD2, lacks DNA for checking. Germline CDR1 SGHTS, CDR2 YDEGEE. CDR3 size: 13 residues. CDR3 sequence reads: CASSLNSGYEQFF.